The clone carrying this T cell receptor beta chain has more than one count but fewer than ten. V was clipped by 3 bases and J by 4 bases, with 7 bases between them. The CDR3 runs to 13 residues. Germline-derived CDR1 and CDR2 are LNHDA and SQIVND (reference sequence). These data are taken from a study of blood T cell repertoires in COVID-19. Across the whole study: COVID-19 samples, acute and convalescent, were from the United States, Italy and Spain. T cells, B-cell-depleted T cells, or PBMCs provided the cDNA or gDNA that served as material.

In the authors' methods: It was from reference gene primer amplification that nucleated cell counts were estimated. TCRdb keeps only in-frame clones here, not all; method: immunoSEQ multiplex PCR. Clone size and V and J calls were adopted from that table, with D and trimming inferred from the DNA. The repertoire holds approximately 120,000 clones, under 85% seen once, with 12% in the top ten. This TCR derives from a man aged 55 to 70 with acute or convalescent COVID-19. The chain uses TRBV19 and TRBJ2-1, with D hard to call. The sequenced sample consisted of peripheral blood. DNA of the CDR3: TGTGCCAGTAGTATTTTGGAGTACAATGAGCAGTTCTTC. Encoded protein: CASSILEYNEQFF.